Given below is one TCR beta chain in context. Trimming shortened V by 6 bases and J by 5 bases, and 10 bases separated the two germline ends. The CDR3 covers 12 residues. The germline V gene has CDR1 MNHEY and CDR2 SMNVEV (reference sequence). This record comes from a study of blood T cell repertoires in COVID-19. Across the whole study: From the United States, Italy and Spain came samples of acute and convalescent COVID-19. From T cells, B-cell-depleted T cells, or PBMCs came the material, which was cDNA or gDNA.

This table comes from immunoSEQ multiplex PCR, and its TCRdb copy is limited to in-frame clones, with some not included. This sample yields around 200,000 clones, of which over 80% are seen a single time; approximately 6.1% belongs to the top ten. This chain connects TRBV27 to TRBJ1-2, with D perhaps matching TRBD1 (6 bases). The sequence was collected from a middle-aged woman with acute or convalescent COVID-19. The sample taken for sequencing was peripheral blood. This CDR3 is CASRSQGYGYTF. As DNA, the CDR3 is TGTGCCAGCAGATCACAGGGATATGGCTACACCTTC.